These 17 T cell receptor beta chains share one sample of origin, sequenced in a study of STAT3 mutations in large granular lymphocyte leukemia. Study-level results: At least one immunodominant TCR beta clonotype appeared in every T-cell large granular lymphocyte leukemia patient.

Some clones are missing from TCRdb's copy, which holds only in-frame ones; the method was immunoSEQ multiplex PCR. The table lists about 13,000 clones, approximately 85% of them singletons. Antigen specificity for these receptors is unknown. The source material was PBMCs. The receptors shown here come from a human donor with T large granular lymphocyte leukemia. Some clones in this sample may be carry-over from other donors' samples.

The V gene is TRBV5-1, the J gene TRBJ2-5; D may be TRBD1 (6 bases). CDR1 SGHRS and CDR2 YFSETQ come from the germline V gene. This CDR3 has 14 amino acids. Trimming removed 0 bases from V and 4 bases from J, with 10 bases in between. CDR3 amino acids: CASSLVVGAETQYF. For the CDR3, the DNA is TGCGCCAGCAGCTTGGTGGTGGGGGCAGAGACCCAGTACTTC.

The CDR3 region has the DNA TGTGCCATCAGTGAGCTCGGGGGGGCGACAGCTTTCTTT. This codes for CAISELGGATAFF. The gene calls are TRBV10-3 and TRBJ1-1; weak D call: TRBD1 (6 bases). Trimming cost V 2 bases and J 10 bases, with 14 bases left between them. This CDR3 is 13 amino acids long. Germline assignment: CDR1 ENHRY and CDR2 SYGVKD.

V gene TRBV5-8 combines with J gene TRBJ2-2; TRBD1 matches at 8 bases. This CDR3 is 14 amino acids long. From germline, CDR1 is SGHTS and CDR2 YDEGEE. J was trimmed by 7 bases and V by 0 bases; bases with no gene match: 2. The CDR3 bases are TGTGCCAGCAGCTTGGACAGGGGGATCGGGGAGCTGTTTTTT. It yields the protein CASSLDRGIGELFF.

This chain connects TRBV7-9 to TRBJ1-4; D is possibly TRBD1 (5 bases). This CDR3 contains 13 residues. The germline gives CDR1 SEHNR, CDR2 FQNEAQ (reference sequence). V lost 7 bases, J lost 8 bases, and 14 bases lay in between. DNA of the CDR3: TGTGCCAGCATCATATCTGGGGGAGAAAAACTGTTTTTT. Amino acids: CASIISGGEKLFF.

The rearrangement joins TRBV5-5 to TRBJ1-3; TRBD1 aligns across 8 bases. CDR3 length: 14 amino acids. Trimming cost V 4 bases and J 4 bases; bases outside gene matches: 4. Germline CDR1 is SGHKS and CDR2 is YYEKEE (reference sequence). The CDR3 reads CASSHDRGGNTIYF. The CDR3 DNA reads TGTGCCAGCAGCCACGACAGGGGCGGAAACACCATATATTTT.

The chain is built from TRBV28 and TRBJ1-2; unclear D gene. This CDR3 contains 12 residues. Germline V gene lookup returns CDR1 MDHEN and CDR2 SYDVKM. Trimming removed 3 bases from V and 8 bases from J, with 10 bases in between. The CDR3 bases are TGTGCCAGCAGTTTTCGGGAATTGGGCTACACCTTC. It translates to CASSFRELGYTF.

The chain carries TRBV19 and TRBJ2-2; 9 bases match TRBD1. The V gene end was trimmed by 1 base and the J gene end by 7 bases; junction bases not matched to a gene: 7. The CDR3 is 16 amino acids. Per germline, CDR1 LNHDA and CDR2 SQIVND (reference sequence). CDR3 amino acids: CASSIGTGASGGELFF. CDR3 nucleotide sequence: TGTGCCAGTAGTATAGGGACAGGGGCCTCGGGCGGGGAGCTGTTTTTT.

This sequence joins TRBV30 and TRBJ1-2; 9 positions agree with TRBD1. V gave up 1 base and J gave up 7 bases; unmatched junction bases: 7. The length of the CDR3 is 14 residues. Germline-derived CDR1 and CDR2 are GTSNPN and SVGIG (reference sequence). The CDR3 reads CAWSATGGRGGYTF. For the CDR3, the DNA is TGTGCCTGGAGTGCCACAGGGGGCAGAGGTGGCTACACCTTC.

This sequence joins TRBV7-9 and TRBJ2-1; D is unclear. V shed 5 bases and J shed 0 bases, with 11 bases lying between them. The CDR3 length is 15 residues. Germline V gene data show CDR1 as SEHNR and CDR2 as FQNEAQ (reference sequence). The CDR3 DNA is TGTGCCAGCAGCCAACAGCCGAGCTCCTACAATGAGCAGTTCTTC. Amino acids: CASSQQPSSYNEQFF.

The rearrangement joins TRBV5-1 to TRBJ1-2, with D possibly matching TRBD1 (6 bases). CDR1 SGHRS and CDR2 YFSETQ come from the germline V gene. The CDR3 length is 13 residues. The ends were cut back, 2 bases at V and 1 base at J, with 6 bases in the middle. CDR3 protein: CASSFRGNYGYTF. For the CDR3, the DNA is TGCGCCAGCAGCTTCAGGGGTAACTATGGCTACACCTTC.

The chain recombines TRBV7-2 with TRBJ1-5; perhaps TRBD1 as D (6 bases). Trimming took off 9 bases at V and 0 bases at J, with 9 bases between the two ends. There are 13 residues in the CDR3. Germline V CDR1 and CDR2: SGHTA, FQGNSA. The CDR3 nucleotides are TGTGCCAGTAGACAGGATAGCAATCAGCCCCAGCATTTT. The encoded protein is CASRQDSNQPQHF.

The chain links TRBV5-5 to TRBJ2-1; perhaps D is TRBD1 or TRBD2 (6 bases each). The germline V and J ends were trimmed by 7 bases and 1 base, with 18 bases remaining between them. Germline V gene lookup returns CDR1 SGHKS and CDR2 YYEKEE (reference sequence). The CDR3 totals 16 residues. For the CDR3, the DNA is TGTGCCAGCTACCTATCGGTAGGGGGGTCCTACAATGAGCAGTTCTTC. Protein sequence: CASYLSVGGSYNEQFF. Using reference TRBV5-5 and TRBJ2-1 for the parts outside the CDR3, the full variable domain is DAGVTQSPTHLIKTRGQQVTLRCSPISGHKSVSWYQQVLGQGPQFIFQYYEKEERGRGNFPDRFSARQFPNYSSELNVNALLLGDSALYLCASYLSVGGSYNEQFFGPGTRLTVL.

The V and J genes are TRBV18 and TRBJ1-3; TRBD1 matches 9 bases. Germline CDR1 reads KGHSH; CDR2 reads LQKENI. The CDR3 loop spans 17 amino acids. Trimming took 2 bases from V and 1 from J; bases not matched to a gene: 6. The CDR3: CASSPLQGQGSGNTIYF. The CDR3 bases are TGTGCCAGCTCACCATTGCAGGGACAGGGATCTGGAAACACCATATATTTT.

The table lists this clone with a few counts. V usage is TRBV5-1 and J usage is TRBJ1-1; 8 bases align to TRBD1. Germline values: CDR1 SGHRS, CDR2 YFSETQ. Trimming removed 4 bases from V and 4 bases from J; junction bases left unmatched: 9. The CDR3 is 15 residues long. CDR3 region: CASSVNSGGGTEAFF. The DNA of the CDR3 is TGCGCCAGCAGCGTAAACTCAGGGGGCGGCACTGAAGCTTTCTTT.

The chain combines TRBV5-1 with TRBJ2-1; D is unresolved. CDR1 and CDR2 (germline): SGHRS, YFSETQ. This CDR3 spans 15 amino acids. V was pared by 1 base and J by 0 bases, with 8 bases between. The CDR3 region is CASSLSGSSYNEQFF. CDR3 nucleotides: TGCGCCAGCAGCTTGTCGGGTAGCTCCTACAATGAGCAGTTCTTC.

The genes are TRBV7-2 and TRBJ1-5; D is unresolved. This CDR3 contains 12 residues. Germline CDR1 and CDR2: SGHTA and FQGNSA. V was trimmed by 3 bases and J by 6 bases, leaving 6 bases between them. CDR3 in amino acids: CASSLDGQPQHF. CDR3 DNA: TGTGCCAGCAGCTTGGATGGTCAGCCCCAGCATTTT.

The V gene is TRBV28, the J gene TRBJ1-5; D unclear. CDR1 MDHEN and CDR2 SYDVKM come from the germline V gene. The CDR3 is 13 residues long. V was shortened by 6 bases and J by 4 bases, with 10 bases between the two germline ends. CDR3 sequence reads: CASSFLRNQPQHF. The DNA of the CDR3 is TGTGCCAGCAGCTTCCTCCGGAATCAGCCCCAGCATTTT. The variable domain in full, with the rest retrieved from reference TRBV28 and TRBJ1-5, is DVKVTQSSRYLVKRTGEKVFLECVQDMDHENMFWYRQDPGLGLRLIYFSYDVKMKEKGDIPEGYSVSREKKERFSLILESASTNQTSMYLCASSFLRNQPQHFGDGTRLSIL.